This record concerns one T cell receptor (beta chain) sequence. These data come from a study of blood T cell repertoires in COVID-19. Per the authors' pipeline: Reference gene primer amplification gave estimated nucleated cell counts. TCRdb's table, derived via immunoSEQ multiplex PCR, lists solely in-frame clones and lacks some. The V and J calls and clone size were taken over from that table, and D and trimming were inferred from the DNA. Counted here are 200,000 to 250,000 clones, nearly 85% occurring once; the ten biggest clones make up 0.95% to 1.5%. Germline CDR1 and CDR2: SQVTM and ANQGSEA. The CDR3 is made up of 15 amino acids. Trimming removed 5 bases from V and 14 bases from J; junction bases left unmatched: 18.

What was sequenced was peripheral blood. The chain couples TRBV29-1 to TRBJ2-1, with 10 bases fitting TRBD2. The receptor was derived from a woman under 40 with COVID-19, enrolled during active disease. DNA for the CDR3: TGCAGCGTTCCTTGGCGGTCTAGCGGGAGCAGGGTTGAGTTCTTC. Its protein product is CSVPWRSSGSRVEFF.